A selection of T cell receptor beta chains follows, all from one sample in a study of blood T cell repertoires in COVID-19. This table comes from immunoSEQ multiplex PCR, and its TCRdb copy is limited to in-frame clones, with some not included. The data contain about 200,000 clones, 70% to 90% of them singletons. Input material: peripheral blood. The receptors were sampled from a middle-aged woman who had recovered from COVID-19. CDR3s include the opening cysteine and the closing phenylalanine or tryptophan. Each record gives: CDR3 DNA, CDR3 protein, J gene, D gene, V gene. A D gene is named only where the DNA matches it firmly.

CDR3nt: TGTGCCAGCCAGAAAGGACTAGCGACCCCGAACACCGGGGAGCTGTTTTTT
CDR3aa: CASQKGLATPNTGELFF
j_gene: TRBJ2-2
d_gene: TRBD2
v_gene: TRBV2

CDR3nt: TGTGCCAGCAGTTTTTCGATAGCGGGAGGGCCGGGTTCGAAGTACGAGCAGTACTTC
CDR3aa: CASSFSIAGGPGSKYEQYF
j_gene: TRBJ2-7
d_gene: TRBD2
v_gene: TRBV27

CDR3nt: TGTGCCAGCAGCTTAGGCCAGCGGGAGCACTTGTACGAGCAGTACTTC
CDR3aa: CASSLGQREHLYEQYF
j_gene: TRBJ2-7
d_gene: TRBD2
v_gene: TRBV11-3

CDR3nt: TGTGCCAGCTCATCAGTACAGGGGCTAGGGGAGCAGTACTTC
CDR3aa: CASSSVQGLGEQYF
j_gene: TRBJ2-7
d_gene: TRBD1
v_gene: TRBV18

CDR3nt: TGTGCCAGCAGCAGAGGCGGGAAGGGCACCGGGGAGCTGTTTTTT
CDR3aa: CASSRGGKGTGELFF
j_gene: TRBJ2-2
d_gene: .
v_gene: TRBV5-8

CDR3nt: TGTGCCAGCAGCCGAAAGCGGGTTCTCCCGGAGCTGTTTTTT
CDR3aa: CASSRKRVLPELFF
j_gene: TRBJ2-2
d_gene: .
v_gene: TRBV3-1/TRBV3-2

CDR3nt: TGTGCCAGCAGCCATCTGCGAGGCTTAGCGGGTAAAGAGACCCAGTACTTC
CDR3aa: CASSHLRGLAGKETQYF
j_gene: TRBJ2-5
d_gene: TRBD2
v_gene: TRBV3-1/TRBV3-2

CDR3nt: TGTGCCAGCAGTTCCCCAAGACAGGGAACGAATGAGCAGTTCTTC
CDR3aa: CASSSPRQGTNEQFF
j_gene: TRBJ2-1
d_gene: TRBD1
v_gene: TRBV28

CDR3nt: TGCAGCGTTGCTGCTAGCGGGAGTGATGAGCAGTTCTTC
CDR3aa: CSVAASGSDEQFF
j_gene: TRBJ2-1
d_gene: TRBD2
v_gene: TRBV29-1

CDR3nt: TGTGCCAGCAGCTTAGCAGTCTCTGGGGCCAACGTCCTGACTTTC
CDR3aa: CASSLAVSGANVLTF
j_gene: TRBJ2-6
d_gene: .
v_gene: TRBV7-3

CDR3nt: TGTGCCAGCTCACCACGGGAAGGGAGTGTCCCTGAAGCTTTCTTT
CDR3aa: CASSPREGSVPEAFF
j_gene: TRBJ1-1
d_gene: .
v_gene: TRBV18

CDR3nt: TGTGCCAGCAGCCAGCCCCCGCAGGGTGTTAGCGGGAGGGGCAGCACAGATACGCAGTATTTT
CDR3aa: CASSQPPQGVSGRGSTDTQYF
j_gene: TRBJ2-3
d_gene: TRBD2
v_gene: TRBV3-1/TRBV3-2

CDR3nt: TGCGCCAGCAGCCCAGGGGGCAGGGGAAACACTGAAGCTTTCTTT
CDR3aa: CASSPGGRGNTEAFF
j_gene: TRBJ1-1
d_gene: TRBD1
v_gene: TRBV5-1

CDR3nt: TGCGCCAGCAGCAGAGCCGGGACAGAATCCTACGAGCAGTACTTC
CDR3aa: CASSRAGTESYEQYF
j_gene: TRBJ2-7
d_gene: TRBD1
v_gene: TRBV5-1

CDR3nt: TGTGCCAGCAGGGACGAAGGGGACAGATATGGCTACACCTTC
CDR3aa: CASRDEGDRYGYTF
j_gene: TRBJ1-2
d_gene: TRBD1
v_gene: TRBV2

CDR3nt: TGTGCCAGCAGCGTCGACTCCTTGAACACCGGGGAGCTGTTTTTT
CDR3aa: CASSVDSLNTGELFF
j_gene: TRBJ2-2
d_gene: .
v_gene: TRBV9

CDR3nt: TGTGCCAGCAGCCACGGGGCGGGAGGCTATTTAGACATTCAGTACTTC
CDR3aa: CASSHGAGGYLDIQYF
j_gene: TRBJ2-4
d_gene: TRBD2
v_gene: TRBV3-1/TRBV3-2